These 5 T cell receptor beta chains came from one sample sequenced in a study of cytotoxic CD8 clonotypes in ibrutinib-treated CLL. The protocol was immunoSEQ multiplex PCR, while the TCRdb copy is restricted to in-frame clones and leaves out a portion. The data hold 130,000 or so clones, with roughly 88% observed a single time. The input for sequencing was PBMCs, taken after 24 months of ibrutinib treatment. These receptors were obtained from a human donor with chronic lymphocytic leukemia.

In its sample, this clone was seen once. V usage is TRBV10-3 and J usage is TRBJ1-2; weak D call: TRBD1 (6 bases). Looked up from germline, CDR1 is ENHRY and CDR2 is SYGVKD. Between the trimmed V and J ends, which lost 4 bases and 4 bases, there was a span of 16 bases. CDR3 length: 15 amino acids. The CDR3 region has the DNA TGTGCCATCAGTGGGGAGGGGGGGCGCAGCTATGGCTACACCTTC. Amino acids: CAISGEGGRSYGYTF.

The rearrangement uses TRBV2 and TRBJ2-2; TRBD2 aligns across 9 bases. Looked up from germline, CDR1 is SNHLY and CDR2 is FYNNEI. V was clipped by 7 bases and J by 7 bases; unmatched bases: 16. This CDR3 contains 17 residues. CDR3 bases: TGTGCCAGCAACCCCCTTAGCGGGGGCCTCAGCGGCGGGGAGCTGTTTTTT. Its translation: CASNPLSGGLSGGELFF. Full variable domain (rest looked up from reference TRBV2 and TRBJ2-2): EPEVTQTPSHQVTQMGQEVILRCVPISNHLYFYWYRQILGQKVEFLVSFYNNEISEKSEIFDDQFSVERPDGSNFTLKIRSTKLEDSAMYFCASNPLSGGLSGGELFFGEGSRLTVL.

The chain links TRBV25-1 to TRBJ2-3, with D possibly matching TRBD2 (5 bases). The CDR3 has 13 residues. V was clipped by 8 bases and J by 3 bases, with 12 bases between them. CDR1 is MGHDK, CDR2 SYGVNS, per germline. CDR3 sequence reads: CASGTRTTDTQYF. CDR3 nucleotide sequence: TGTGCCAGCGGCACCAGGACTACAGATACGCAGTATTTT.

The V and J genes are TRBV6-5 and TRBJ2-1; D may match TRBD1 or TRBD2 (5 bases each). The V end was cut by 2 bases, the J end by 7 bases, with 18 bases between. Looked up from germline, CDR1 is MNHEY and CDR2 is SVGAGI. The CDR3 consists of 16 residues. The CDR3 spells CASSYGPGRSNNEQFF. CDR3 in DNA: TGTGCCAGCAGTTACGGTCCGGGACGGTCAAATAATGAGCAGTTCTTC.

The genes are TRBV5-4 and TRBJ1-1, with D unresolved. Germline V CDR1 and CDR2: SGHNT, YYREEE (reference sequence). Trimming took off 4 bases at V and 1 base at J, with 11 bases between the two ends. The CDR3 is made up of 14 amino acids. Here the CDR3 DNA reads TGTGCCAGCAGCAAGGAGGTATCGAACACTGAAGCTTTCTTT. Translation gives CASSKEVSNTEAFF.